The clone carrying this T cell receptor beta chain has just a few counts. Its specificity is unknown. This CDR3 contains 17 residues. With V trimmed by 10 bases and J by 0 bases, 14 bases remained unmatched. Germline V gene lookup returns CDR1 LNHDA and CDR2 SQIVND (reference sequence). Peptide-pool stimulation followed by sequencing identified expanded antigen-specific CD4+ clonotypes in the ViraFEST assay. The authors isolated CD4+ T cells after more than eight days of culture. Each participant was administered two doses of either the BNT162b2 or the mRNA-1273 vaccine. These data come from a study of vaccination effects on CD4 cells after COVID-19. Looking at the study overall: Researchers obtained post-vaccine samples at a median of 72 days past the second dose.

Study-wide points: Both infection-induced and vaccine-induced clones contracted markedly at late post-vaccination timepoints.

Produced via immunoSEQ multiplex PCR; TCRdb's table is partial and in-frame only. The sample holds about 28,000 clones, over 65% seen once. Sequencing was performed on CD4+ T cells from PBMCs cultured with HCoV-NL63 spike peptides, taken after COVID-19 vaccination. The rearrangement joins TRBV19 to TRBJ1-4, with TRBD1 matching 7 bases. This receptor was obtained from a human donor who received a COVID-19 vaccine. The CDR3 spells CATRGRGSGATNEKLFF. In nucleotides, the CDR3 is TGTGCCACTCGTGGCAGGGGGTCAGGGGCAACTAATGAAAAACTGTTTTTT.